A selection of T cell receptor beta chains follows, all from one sample in a study of T cell responses to AZD1222 COVID-19 vaccine. Sequencing was performed with immunoSEQ multiplex PCR; in TCRdb, only in-frame clones are kept and a portion is missing. The sample shows fewer than 90,000 clones, 86% of them seen only once. This specimen was peripheral blood, taken 28 days after the second AZD1222 dose. These receptors originate from an adult who received the AZD1222 COVID-19 vaccine. Both conserved end residues are part of each CDR3. The D gene is left open where the match is weak. Rows give clone size only sometimes, using once, few, many, or a class for an expanded clone.

j_gene: TRBJ2-5
d_gene: .
v_gene: TRBV2
abundance: .
CDR3aa: CASSSQTPTSQYF
CDR3nt: TGTGCCAGCAGTTCCCAGACACCAACAAGCCAGTACTTC

j_gene: TRBJ1-2
d_gene: TRBD1
v_gene: TRBV28
abundance: .
CDR3aa: CASRRRDRQYYF
CDR3nt: TGTGCCAGCAGACGCCGGGACAGACAATACTACTTC

j_gene: TRBJ2-3
d_gene: .
v_gene: TRBV2
abundance: once
CDR3aa: CASSDNTDTQYF
CDR3nt: TGTGCCAGCAGTGATAACACAGATACGCAGTATTTT

j_gene: TRBJ1-5
d_gene: .
v_gene: TRBV2
abundance: few
CDR3aa: CASSELGANQPQHF
CDR3nt: TGTGCCAGCAGTGAATTGGGGGCTAATCAGCCCCAGCATTTT

j_gene: TRBJ1-2
d_gene: TRBD1
v_gene: TRBV3-1/TRBV3-2
abundance: .
CDR3aa: CASSHRDRENYGYTF
CDR3nt: TGTGCCAGCAGCCACCGGGACAGAGAAAACTATGGCTACACCTTC

j_gene: TRBJ1-1
d_gene: .
v_gene: TRBV6-5
abundance: .
CDR3aa: CASSPAQGGTEAFF
CDR3nt: TGTGCCAGCAGTCCTGCACAGGGAGGCACTGAAGCTTTCTTT

j_gene: TRBJ2-3
d_gene: .
v_gene: TRBV2
abundance: few
CDR3aa: CASSDWGRKDTQYF
CDR3nt: TGTGCCAGCAGTGATTGGGGGCGAAAAGATACGCAGTATTTT

j_gene: TRBJ2-1
d_gene: .
v_gene: TRBV10-3
abundance: .
CDR3aa: CAISALESRLFLYNEQFF
CDR3nt: TGTGCCATCAGTGCCCTTGAGTCCCGGCTTTTTCTATACAATGAGCAGTTCTTC

j_gene: TRBJ1-2
d_gene: .
v_gene: TRBV7-3
abundance: .
CDR3aa: CASSPDGNYGYTF
CDR3nt: TGTGCCAGCAGCCCAGACGGCAACTATGGCTACACCTTC

j_gene: TRBJ2-7
d_gene: .
v_gene: TRBV27
abundance: .
CDR3aa: CASRVEQYF
CDR3nt: TGTGCCAGCAGGGTCGAGCAGTACTTC

j_gene: TRBJ1-2
d_gene: .
v_gene: TRBV3-1/TRBV3-2
abundance: .
CDR3aa: CASSQSDTGYTF
CDR3nt: TGTGCCAGCAGCCAGTCAGACACCGGCTACACCTTC

j_gene: TRBJ1-2
d_gene: .
v_gene: TRBV6-2/TRBV6-3
abundance: .
CDR3aa: CASSYAGRDYGCTF
CDR3nt: TGTGCCAGCAGTTACGCAGGCAGGGATTATGGCTGCACCTTC

j_gene: TRBJ1-2
d_gene: .
v_gene: TRBV28
abundance: .
CDR3aa: CASTSRGRSGYTF
CDR3nt: TGTGCCAGCACTTCGAGGGGTAGGAGTGGCTACACCTTC

j_gene: TRBJ1-2
d_gene: .
v_gene: TRBV9
abundance: .
CDR3aa: CASSVEQGSNYGYTF
CDR3nt: TGTGCCAGCAGCGTAGAGCAGGGTTCTAACTATGGCTACACCTTC

j_gene: TRBJ2-7
d_gene: .
v_gene: TRBV5-4
abundance: .
CDR3aa: CASSSRDPAYEQYF
CDR3nt: TGTGCCAGCAGCTCCCGGGACCCAGCATACGAGCAGTACTTC

j_gene: TRBJ2-5
d_gene: TRBD1
v_gene: TRBV5-6
abundance: .
CDR3aa: CASSRTGGETQYF
CDR3nt: TGTGCCAGCAGCCGGACAGGGGGGGAGACCCAGTACTTC

j_gene: TRBJ1-5
d_gene: .
v_gene: TRBV2
abundance: .
CDR3aa: CASSEVRGSNQPQHF
CDR3nt: TGTGCCAGCAGTGAAGTAAGGGGGAGCAATCAGCCCCAGCATTTT

j_gene: TRBJ1-5
d_gene: .
v_gene: TRBV7-9
abundance: .
CDR3aa: CASSLPYQPQHF
CDR3nt: TGTGCCAGCAGCCTCCCGTATCAGCCCCAGCATTTT